This passage covers 3 T cell receptor beta chains from one sample sequenced in a study of blood T cells in healthy people across ages. The use of a sample-barcoded 5' primer and a J-beta primer mix characterized a second PCR of roughly 6 to 11 cycles. Each CDR3 protein is one row after TCRdb ran MiXCR on the 5' RACE reads. The sample has 550,000 to 750,000 distinct CDR3 sequences; around a fifth are singletons. Sequenced input: blood. The source of these receptors is a man in his 70s in good health.

The chain has TRBV10-3 and TRBJ1-1; 7 bases are shared with TRBD1. The CDR3 is made up of 12 amino acids. The J segment lost 5 bases and the V segment lost 6 bases, leaving 3 bases of the junction unmatched. The germline V gene has CDR1 ENHRY and CDR2 SYGVKD. Written as DNA, the CDR3 is TGTGCCATCAGAGAGGGACAGACTGAAGCTTTCTTT. Its protein is CAIREGQTEAFF.

Only a few counts were recorded for this clonotype. This chain connects TRBV27 to TRBJ2-1, with D perhaps TRBD2 (6 bases). V shed 6 bases and J shed 0 bases, with 9 bases lying between them. Per the germline V gene, CDR1 is MNHEY and CDR2 is SMNVEV (reference sequence). The CDR3 is made up of 14 amino acids. CDR3 nucleotide sequence: TGTGCCAGCAGAATAGCGGCCTCCTACAATGAGCAGTTCTTC. It codes for CASRIAASYNEQFF.

This clonotype was picked up a small number of times. The chain uses TRBV2 and TRBJ1-1; weak D call: TRBD1 (6 bases). This CDR3 has 17 residues. The germline V gene encodes CDR1 SNHLY and CDR2 FYNNEI. The V end lost 2 bases, the J end lost 1 base, and 17 bases lay between the germline ends. The CDR3 sequence: CASSENLGGRWNTEAFF. The CDR3 DNA sequence: TGTGCCAGCAGTGAAAACCTCGGGGGCCGCTGGAACACTGAAGCTTTCTTT.